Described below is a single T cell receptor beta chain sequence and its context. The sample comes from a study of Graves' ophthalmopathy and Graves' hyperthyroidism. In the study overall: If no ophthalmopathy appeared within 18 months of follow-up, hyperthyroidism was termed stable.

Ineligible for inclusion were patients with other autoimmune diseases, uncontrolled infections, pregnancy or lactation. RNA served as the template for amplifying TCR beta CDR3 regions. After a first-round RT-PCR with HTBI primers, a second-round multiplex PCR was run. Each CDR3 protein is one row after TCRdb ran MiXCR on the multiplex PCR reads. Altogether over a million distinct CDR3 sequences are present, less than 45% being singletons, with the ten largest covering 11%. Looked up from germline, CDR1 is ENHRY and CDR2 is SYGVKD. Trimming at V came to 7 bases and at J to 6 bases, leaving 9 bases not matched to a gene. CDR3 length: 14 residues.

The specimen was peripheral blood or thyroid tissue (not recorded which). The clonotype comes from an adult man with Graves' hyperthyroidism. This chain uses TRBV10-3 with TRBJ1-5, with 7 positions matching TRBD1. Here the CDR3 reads CAITRGRGGQPQHF. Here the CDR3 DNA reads TGTGCCATCACTCGGGGCAGGGGGGGTCAGCCCCAGCATTTT.